This TCR beta chain was profiled in a study of blood T cell repertoires in COVID-19. Study-level information: Collection of acute and convalescent COVID-19 samples took place in the United States, Italy and Spain. PBMCs, B-cell-depleted T cells, or T cells provided the cDNA or gDNA that made up the material.

Germline CDR1 SGDLS, CDR2 YYNGEE. The V and J ends lost 5 bases and 0 bases, in that order; junction bases with no gene match: 6. The length of the CDR3 is 15 residues. Original processing methods: Estimation of nucleated cell counts was performed using reference gene primer amplification. The protocol was immunoSEQ multiplex PCR, while the TCRdb copy is restricted to in-frame clones and leaves out a portion. That table is the source of V, J and clone size, and D and trimming were worked out from the DNA. In the table there are about 150,000 clones, roughly 84% of which are singletons. The chain employs TRBV9 and TRBJ1-2, with 8 bases that match TRBD1. The receptor's source is a human donor in a cohort sampled during active COVID-19. The sequencing sample was made of peripheral blood. The CDR3: CASSRTGLTNYGYTF. In nucleotides, the CDR3 is TGTGCCAGCAGTCGGACAGGGCTTACTAACTATGGCTACACCTTC.